The entry that follows covers one TCR beta chain sequence. Its antigen is undetermined. Two lung cancer pathologists independently confirmed each histologic diagnosis. The data were obtained in a study of immune evolution from preneoplasia to lung adenocarcinoma. General study results and limits: From normal lung to invasive adenocarcinoma, top clone frequencies appeared to decrease.

Germline V gene data show CDR1 as PRHDT and CDR2 as FYEKMQ (reference sequence). With 2 bases clipped from V and 0 bases from J, the junction kept 11 bases outside the gene matches. The CDR3 contains 19 residues. Libraries were prepared by immunoSEQ multiplex PCR; TCRdb keeps only in-frame clonotypes and omits some of them. The sample yields around 21,000 clones, roughly 76% seen once. This chain links TRBV13 with TRBJ2-3; 10 bases match TRBD2. The receptor's source is a person between 60 and 70 years old with lung adenocarcinoma. Specimen: FFPE invasive lung adenocarcinoma tissue. In DNA, the CDR3 is TGTGCCAGCAGCTTACTAGCGGGAGAGCTCGTCTCTAGCACAGATACGCAGTATTTT. Protein: CASSLLAGELVSSTDTQYF.